This T cell receptor (beta chain) was retrieved from a study of CD8+CD57+ T cells in acquired aplastic anemia. Study in general: Yields of DNA that came from sorted CD4+ and CD8+ cells averaged about 2.9 ug.

Genomic DNA templated the TCR beta VDJ and CDR3 profiling. TCRdb redid the calling of the reads with MiXCR, one entry per CDR3 protein. The sample has hundreds of thousands of distinct CDR3 sequences; 50% to 70% are singletons. For this clonotype: Its antigen is undetermined.

Study-wide points: Patient and control CD8+ Simpson's diversity was not significantly different. Patients and controls shared twenty-nine CD8+ CDR3 sequences.

CDR3 length: 15 residues. In germline, CDR1 is KGHDR, CDR2 SFDVKD. V dropped 5 bases and J dropped 7 bases, with 17 bases sitting between them. The chain combines TRBV24-1 with TRBJ2-1; TRBD1 is a possible D gene (5 bases). The source of this sequence is a human donor with severe aplastic anemia or a healthy control (not recorded which). The specimen sequenced was sorted CD4+, CD8+, or CD8+CD57+ T cells (not recorded which) from PBMCs. In DNA, the CDR3 is TGTGCCACCAGTGTATCGTTTGGGGCTTTAAATGAGCAGTTCTTC. Amino acids: CATSVSFGALNEQFF.